The clone carrying this TCR beta chain was seen only a few times. Its cognate antigen is unknown. This sample was included in a study of beta chain features in type 1 diabetes. Losses at the gene ends were 6 bases for V and 0 bases for J; bases not matched to a gene: 16. Looked up from germline, CDR1 is SQVTM and CDR2 is ANQGSEA. This CDR3 comprises 17 residues. Expressed TCRB transcripts got sequenced, as all isolated RNA was reverse transcribed. Sequenced by immunoSEQ multiplex PCR; TCRdb stores in-frame clones only, minus some. This sample has approximately 150,000 clones; approximately 9.9% occur once, and the top ten carry approximately 2.2%. Notes on the study in general: No resolution was reached here on whether HLA type influences TCRB rearrangement.

This TCR was sampled from a woman under 30 in good health. Source material: central memory CD4+ T cells from blood. The chain has TRBV29-1 and TRBJ1-1; 7 bases match TRBD1. The CDR3: CSVAARGQFFMNTEAFF. CDR3 DNA sequence: TGCAGCGTCGCAGCCCGGGGACAGTTCTTCATGAACACTGAAGCTTTCTTT. Full variable domain (remainder filled in from reference TRBV29-1 and TRBJ1-1): SAVISQKPSRDICQRGTSLTIQCQVDSQVTMMFWYRQQPGQSLTLIATANQGSEATYESGFVIDKFPISRPNLTFSTLTVSNMSPEDSSIYLCSVAARGQFFMNTEAFFGQGTRLTVV.